The 14 T cell receptor beta chains in this list originate from one sample, sequenced in a study of blood T cell repertoires in COVID-19. Here immunoSEQ multiplex PCR was the method, and the copy in TCRdb shows in-frame clones only, minus some. The data contain 240,000 or so clones, 87% of them singletons. Specimen: peripheral blood. The receptors derive from a man aged 60-69 years who had recovered from COVID-19.

This sequence joins TRBV5-1 and TRBJ1-5; D uncertain. The germline V gene has CDR1 SGHRS and CDR2 YFSETQ. The CDR3 has 15 amino acids. V was trimmed by 0 bases and J by 1 base, leaving 8 bases between them. The CDR3 DNA sequence: TGCGCCAGCAGCTTGGAGGGCGGGAGCAATCAGCCCCAGCATTTT. This codes for CASSLEGGSNQPQHF.

The V and J genes are TRBV11-2 and TRBJ1-2; no reliable D call. This CDR3 has 13 amino acids. The V gene lost 5 bases and the J gene lost 8 bases, with 15 bases spanning the gap. Germline assignment: CDR1 SGHAT and CDR2 FQNNGV. CDR3 bases: TGTGCCAGCAGCGTCGAGGGAGCGGGGGGCTACACCTTC. This codes for CASSVEGAGGYTF.

This clone showed up just a few times. J is TRBJ2-5 and V is TRBV5-1; 7 bases fit TRBD2. V shed 4 bases, J shed 3 bases, and the junction held 6 bases outside the gene matches. The CDR3 is 14 amino acids. CDR1 is SGHRS and CDR2 is YFSETQ in the germline V gene. Written as DNA, the CDR3 is TGCGCCAGCAGCCGGGGCAGCGGGGAAGAGACCCAGTACTTC. Amino acid sequence: CASSRGSGEETQYF.

The chain has TRBV5-4 and TRBJ2-7; 8 bases line up with TRBD1. The germline V gene has CDR1 SGHNT and CDR2 YYREEE (reference sequence). This CDR3 has 14 amino acids. With V trimmed by 5 bases and J by 7 bases, 11 bases remained unmatched. CDR3 in amino acids: CASRPGTGGLEQYF. The CDR3 DNA sequence: TGTGCCAGCAGACCCGGGACAGGCGGGTTGGAGCAGTACTTC.

The rearrangement joins TRBV18 to TRBJ2-7, with 7 bases lining up with TRBD1. The germline gives CDR1 KGHSH, CDR2 LQKENI. V dropped 3 bases and J dropped 6; count of bases not matched to a gene: 8. This CDR3 region has 14 residues. The CDR3 sequence: CASSPETGPGEQYF. The CDR3 nucleotides are TGTGCCAGCTCACCTGAGACAGGGCCTGGCGAGCAGTACTTC.

The chain joins TRBV2 to TRBJ2-2, with 10 bases fitting TRBD2. Germline CDR1 and CDR2: SNHLY and FYNNEI. The CDR3 loop spans 17 amino acids. V was pared by 7 bases and J by 0 bases, with 8 bases of the junction left unmatched. CDR3 protein: CASKGLAGAANTGELFF. The CDR3, as DNA: TGTGCCAGCAAGGGGCTAGCGGGGGCCGCGAACACCGGGGAGCTGTTTTTT.

This chain joins TRBV9 and TRBJ2-5, with D perhaps TRBD2 (7 bases). Germline CDR1 SGDLS, CDR2 YYNGEE. The CDR3 length is 14 residues. The CDR3 DNA reads as TGTGCTCTAAAGCCCCGGGGGGCGGGGGAGACCCAGTACTTC. As protein: CALKPRGAGETQYF.

The chain links TRBV30 to TRBJ1-6, with 7 bases aligning to TRBD1. Unmatched junction bases numbered 3, after V lost 2 bases and J lost 2 bases. Germline CDR1 reads GTSNPN; CDR2 reads SVGIG (reference sequence). The CDR3 length is 15 residues. CDR3 in amino acids: CAWSPGQPYNSPLHF. In nucleotides, the CDR3 is TGTGCCTGGAGTCCGGGACAGCCCTATAATTCACCCCTCCACTTT. The whole variable domain, remainder taken from reference TRBV30 and TRBJ1-6, is SQTIHQWPATLVQPVGSPLSLECTVEGTSNPNLYWYRQAAGRGLQLLFYSVGIGQISSEVPQNLSASRPQDRQFILSSKKLLLSDSGFYLCAWSPGQPYNSPLHFGNGTRLTVT.

J is TRBJ2-3 and V is TRBV28, with 11 bases matching TRBD2. J was trimmed by 3 bases and V by 5 bases; bases with no gene match: 4. The CDR3 runs 15 residues. CDR1 is MDHEN, CDR2 SYDVKM, per germline. CDR3 amino acids: CASSIAGGRTDTQYF. Written as DNA, the CDR3 is TGTGCCAGCAGTATAGCGGGGGGGAGAACAGATACGCAGTATTTT. The full variable domain, its missing parts supplied by reference TRBV28 and TRBJ2-3, is DVKVTQSSRYLVKRTGEKVFLECVQDMDHENMFWYRQDPGLGLRLIYFSYDVKMKEKGDIPEGYSVSREKKERFSLILESASTNQTSMYLCASSIAGGRTDTQYFGPGTRLTVL.

Only one count was recorded for this clone. The chain recombines TRBV18 with TRBJ2-2; tentative D call: TRBD1 (6 bases). V gave up 1 base and J gave up 4 bases, with 19 bases separating them. CDR3 size: 18 residues. Germline V gives CDR1 KGHSH, CDR2 LQKENI. CDR3 region: CASSPRSGAGGATGELFF. DNA for the CDR3: TGTGCCAGCTCACCACGGTCAGGGGCTGGCGGTGCCACCGGGGAGCTGTTTTTT.

V usage is TRBV30 and J usage is TRBJ1-6; tentatively, D is TRBD1 (5 bases). V lost 0 bases to trimming and J lost 7 bases, with 16 bases between them. CDR1 is GTSNPN and CDR2 is SVGIG in the germline V gene (reference sequence). The CDR3 has 16 residues. CDR3 protein: CAWSVNRGSGNSPLHF. The CDR3 DNA follows: TGTGCCTGGAGTGTAAACCGGGGGTCGGGGAATTCACCCCTCCACTTT.

V usage is TRBV2 and J usage is TRBJ1-5; no clear D gene. With 6 bases removed from V and 4 bases from J, the gap between germline ends came to 7 bases. There are 12 residues in the CDR3. Germline V gives CDR1 SNHLY, CDR2 FYNNEI. CDR3 protein: CASRAGNQPQHF. DNA for the CDR3: TGTGCCAGCAGGGCCGGGAATCAGCCCCAGCATTTT. The entire variable domain, with the rest obtained from reference TRBV2 and TRBJ1-5, is as follows: EPEVTQTPSHQVTQMGQEVILRCVPISNHLYFYWYRQILGQKVEFLVSFYNNEISEKSEIFDDQFSVERPDGSNFTLKIRSTKLEDSAMYFCASRAGNQPQHFGDGTRLSIL.

The rearrangement links TRBV2 to TRBJ1-3; TRBD1 aligns across 9 bases. CDR1 and CDR2 from the germline V gene are SNHLY and FYNNEI. V shed 4 bases, J shed 7 bases, and the junction held 2 bases outside the gene matches. This CDR3 has 13 residues. This chain's CDR3 is CASSADRGNTIYF. DNA for the CDR3: TGTGCCAGCAGTGCAGACAGGGGGAACACCATATATTTT. The full variable domain, in which reference TRBV2 and TRBJ1-3 provide the parts outside the CDR3, is EPEVTQTPSHQVTQMGQEVILRCVPISNHLYFYWYRQILGQKVEFLVSFYNNEISEKSEIFDDQFSVERPDGSNFTLKIRSTKLEDSAMYFCASSADRGNTIYFGEGSWLTVV.

Only a few counts were recorded for this clone. The V and J genes are TRBV21-1 and TRBJ2-7; the table names TRBD1, a call not compared with the DNA. TRBV21-1 is flagged as a pseudogene. CDR3 size: 15 residues. The CDR3 here is CASSGRVGTVREQYV. The CDR3 DNA reads TGTGCCAGCAGCGGACGTGTCGGGACAGTCCGCGAGCAGTACGTC.